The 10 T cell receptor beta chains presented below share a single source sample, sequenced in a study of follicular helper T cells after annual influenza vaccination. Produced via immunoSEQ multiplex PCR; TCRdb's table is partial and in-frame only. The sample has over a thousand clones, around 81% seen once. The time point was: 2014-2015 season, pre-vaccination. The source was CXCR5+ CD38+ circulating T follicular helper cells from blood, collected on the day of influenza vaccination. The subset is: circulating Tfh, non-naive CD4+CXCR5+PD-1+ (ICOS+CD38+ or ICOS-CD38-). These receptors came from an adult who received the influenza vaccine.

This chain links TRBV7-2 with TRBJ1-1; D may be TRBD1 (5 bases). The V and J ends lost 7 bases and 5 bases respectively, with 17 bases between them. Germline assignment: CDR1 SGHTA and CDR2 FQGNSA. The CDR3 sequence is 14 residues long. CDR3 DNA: TGTGCCAGCAACTCCCAGTCTCAGGGAACTGAAGCTTTCTTT. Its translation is CASNSQSQGTEAFF.

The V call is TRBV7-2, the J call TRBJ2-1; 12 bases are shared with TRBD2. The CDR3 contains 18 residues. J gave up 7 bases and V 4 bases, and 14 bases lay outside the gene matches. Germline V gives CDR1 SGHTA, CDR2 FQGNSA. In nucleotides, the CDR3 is TGTGCCAGCAGCTCGGGCCCCCCTAGCGGGGGGGCCAAAAATGAGCAGTTCTTC. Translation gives CASSSGPPSGGAKNEQFF.

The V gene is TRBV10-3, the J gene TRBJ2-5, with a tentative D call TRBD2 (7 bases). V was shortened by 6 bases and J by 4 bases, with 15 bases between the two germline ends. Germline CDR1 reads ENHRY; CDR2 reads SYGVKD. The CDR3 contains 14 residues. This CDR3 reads CAIRRGQGGETQYF. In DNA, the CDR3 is TGTGCCATCAGGCGGGGGCAGGGTGGAGAGACCCAGTACTTC.

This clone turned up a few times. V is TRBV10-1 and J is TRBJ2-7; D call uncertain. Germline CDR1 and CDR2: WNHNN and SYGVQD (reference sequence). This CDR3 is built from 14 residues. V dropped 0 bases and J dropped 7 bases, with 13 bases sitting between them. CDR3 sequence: CASSESRQQKEQYF. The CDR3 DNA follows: TGCGCCAGCAGTGAGTCGAGGCAGCAGAAGGAGCAGTACTTC.

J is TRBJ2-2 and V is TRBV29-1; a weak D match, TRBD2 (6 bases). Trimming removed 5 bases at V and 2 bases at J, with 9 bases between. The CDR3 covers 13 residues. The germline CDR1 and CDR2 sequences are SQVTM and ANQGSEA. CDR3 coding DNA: TGCAGCGTTACCGGGGGTAACACCGGGGAGCTGTTTTTT. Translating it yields CSVTGGNTGELFF.

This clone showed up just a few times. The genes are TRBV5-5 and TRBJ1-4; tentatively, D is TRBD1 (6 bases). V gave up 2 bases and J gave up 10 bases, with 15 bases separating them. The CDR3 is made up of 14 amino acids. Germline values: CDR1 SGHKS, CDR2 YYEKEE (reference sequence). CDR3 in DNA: TGTGCCAGCAGCTTCGTGGACAGAGGTGGAAAACTGTTTTTT. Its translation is CASSFVDRGGKLFF.

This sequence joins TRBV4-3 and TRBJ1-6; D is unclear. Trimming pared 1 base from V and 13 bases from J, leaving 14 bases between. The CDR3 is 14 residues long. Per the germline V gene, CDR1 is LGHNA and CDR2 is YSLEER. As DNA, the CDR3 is TGCGCCAGCAGCCAAGTTTCGAGCGGCTCGCCCCTCCACTTT. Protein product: CASSQVSSGSPLHF.

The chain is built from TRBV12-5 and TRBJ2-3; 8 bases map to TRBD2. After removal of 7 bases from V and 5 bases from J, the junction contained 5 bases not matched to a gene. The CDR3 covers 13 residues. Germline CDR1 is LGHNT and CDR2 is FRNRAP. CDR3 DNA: TGTGCTAGTGCCCCGGGGGGGCGAGATACGCAGTATTTT. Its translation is CASAPGGRDTQYF.

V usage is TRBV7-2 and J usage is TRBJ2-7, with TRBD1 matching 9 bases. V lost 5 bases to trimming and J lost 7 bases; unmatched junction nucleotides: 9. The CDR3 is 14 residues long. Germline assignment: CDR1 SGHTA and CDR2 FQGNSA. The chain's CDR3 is CASSDRTGVLEQYF. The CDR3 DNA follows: TGTGCCAGCAGCGACCGGACAGGGGTCTTGGAGCAGTACTTC.

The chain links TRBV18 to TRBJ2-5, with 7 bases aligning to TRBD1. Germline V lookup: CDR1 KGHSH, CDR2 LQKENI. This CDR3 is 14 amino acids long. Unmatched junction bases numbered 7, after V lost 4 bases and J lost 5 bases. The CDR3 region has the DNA TGTGCCAGCTCACGACTTGGGACAGCCGAGACCCAGTACTTC. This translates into CASSRLGTAETQYF.